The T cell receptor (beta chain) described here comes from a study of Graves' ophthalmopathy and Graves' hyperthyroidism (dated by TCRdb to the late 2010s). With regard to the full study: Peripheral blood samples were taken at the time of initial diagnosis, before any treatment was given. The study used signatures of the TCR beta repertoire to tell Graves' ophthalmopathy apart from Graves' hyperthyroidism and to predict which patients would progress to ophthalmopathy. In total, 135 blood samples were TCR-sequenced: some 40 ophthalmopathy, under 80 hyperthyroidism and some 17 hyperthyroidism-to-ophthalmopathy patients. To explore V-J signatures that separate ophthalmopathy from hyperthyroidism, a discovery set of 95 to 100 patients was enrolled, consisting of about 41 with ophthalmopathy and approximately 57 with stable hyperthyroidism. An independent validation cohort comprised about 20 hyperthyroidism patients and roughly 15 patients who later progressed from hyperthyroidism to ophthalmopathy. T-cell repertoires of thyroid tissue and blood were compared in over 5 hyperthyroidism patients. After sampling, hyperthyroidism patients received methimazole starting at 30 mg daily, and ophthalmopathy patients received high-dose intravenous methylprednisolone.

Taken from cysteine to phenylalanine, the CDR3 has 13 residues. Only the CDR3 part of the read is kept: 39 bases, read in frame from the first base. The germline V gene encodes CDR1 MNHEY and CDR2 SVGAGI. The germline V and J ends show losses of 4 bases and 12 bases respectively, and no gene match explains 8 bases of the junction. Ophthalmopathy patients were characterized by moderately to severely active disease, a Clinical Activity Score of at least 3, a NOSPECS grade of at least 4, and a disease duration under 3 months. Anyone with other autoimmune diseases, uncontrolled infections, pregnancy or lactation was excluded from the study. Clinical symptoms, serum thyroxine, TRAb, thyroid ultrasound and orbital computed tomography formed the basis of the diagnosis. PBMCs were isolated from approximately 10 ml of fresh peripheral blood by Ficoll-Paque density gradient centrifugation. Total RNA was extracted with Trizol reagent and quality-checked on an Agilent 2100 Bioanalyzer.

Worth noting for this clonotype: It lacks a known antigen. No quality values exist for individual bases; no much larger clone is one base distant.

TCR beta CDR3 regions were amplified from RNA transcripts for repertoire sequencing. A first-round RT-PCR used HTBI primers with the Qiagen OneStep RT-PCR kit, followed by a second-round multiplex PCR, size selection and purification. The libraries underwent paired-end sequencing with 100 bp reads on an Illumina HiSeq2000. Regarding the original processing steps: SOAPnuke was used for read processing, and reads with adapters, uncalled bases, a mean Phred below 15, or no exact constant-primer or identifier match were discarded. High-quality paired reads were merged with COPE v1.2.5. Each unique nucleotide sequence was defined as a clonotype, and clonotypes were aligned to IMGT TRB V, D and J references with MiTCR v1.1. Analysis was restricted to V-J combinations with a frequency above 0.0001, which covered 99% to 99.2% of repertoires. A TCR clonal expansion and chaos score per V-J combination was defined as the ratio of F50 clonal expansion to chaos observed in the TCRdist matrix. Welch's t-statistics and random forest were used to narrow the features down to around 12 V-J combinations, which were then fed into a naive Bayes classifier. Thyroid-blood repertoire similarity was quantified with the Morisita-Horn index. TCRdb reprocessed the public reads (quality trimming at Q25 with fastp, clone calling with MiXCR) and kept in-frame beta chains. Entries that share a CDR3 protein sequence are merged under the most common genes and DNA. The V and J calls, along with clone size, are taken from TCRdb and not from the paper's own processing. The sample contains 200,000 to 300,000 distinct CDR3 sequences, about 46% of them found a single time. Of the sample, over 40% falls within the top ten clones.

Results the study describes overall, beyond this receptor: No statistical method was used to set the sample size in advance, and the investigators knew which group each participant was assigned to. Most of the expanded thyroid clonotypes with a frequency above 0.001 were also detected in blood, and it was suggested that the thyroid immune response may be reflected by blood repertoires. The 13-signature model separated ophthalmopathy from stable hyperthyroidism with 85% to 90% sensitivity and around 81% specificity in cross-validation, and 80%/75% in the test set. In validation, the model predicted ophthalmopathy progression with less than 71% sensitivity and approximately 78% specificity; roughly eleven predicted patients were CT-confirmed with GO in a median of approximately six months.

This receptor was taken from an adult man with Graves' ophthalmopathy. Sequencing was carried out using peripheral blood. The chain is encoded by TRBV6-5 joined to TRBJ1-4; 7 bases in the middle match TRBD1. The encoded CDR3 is CASSSVTGRELFF. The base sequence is TGTGCCAGCAGTTCCGTGACAGGGAGGGAACTGTTTTTT.